A single sample gave rise to the 3 T cell receptor beta chains below, sequenced in a study of PD-1 blockade in classical Hodgkin lymphoma (dated by TCRdb to the early 2020s). Library preparation used the immunoSEQ multiplex PCR assay. The source is immuneACCESS, and TCRdb retained only in-frame sequences with V and J called. Part of the clones is not carried over; for the studies checked, unresolved V genes explain less than half of this, and the remainder is unexplained. In this sample the table shows around 19,000 clones, around four fifths of which occur a single time. Less than 9% of the sample is in the top ten clones. Read against the paper, the sample's time point label means: cycle 4 day 1 (C4D1), after less than 7 weeks of nivolumab. All trial patients had relapsed after autologous stem cell transplantation, with cohorts A, B and C differing in prior brentuximab vedotin exposure. A Miltenyi CD8+ T cell isolation kit was used for magnetic negative selection to purify CD8+ T cells from thawed PBMCs.

Sample: CD8+ T cells from blood, taken before the fourth cycle of nivolumab. These receptors were taken from a human donor with classical Hodgkin lymphoma.

This clone was seen a single time. The V call is TRBV18, the J call TRBJ1-1, with D unresolved. The V and J ends lost 4 bases and 2 bases respectively, with 5 bases between them. The germline CDR1 and CDR2 sequences are KGHSH and LQKENI. This CDR3 is 12 amino acids long. CDR3 amino acids: CASSLVNTEAFF. CDR3 coding DNA: TGTGCCAGCTCACTTGTTAACACTGAAGCTTTCTTT.

The chain employs TRBV11-3 and TRBJ2-7, with D possibly being TRBD1 or TRBD2 (6 bases each). V was cut by 1 base and J by 2 bases, with 12 bases left in between. Germline assignment: CDR1 SGHNT and CDR2 YENEEA. The CDR3 is made up of 15 amino acids. The CDR3 DNA reads TGTGCCAGCAGCTTAGGGGGGGCAAGAACCTACGAGCAGTACTTC. Amino acid sequence: CASSLGGARTYEQYF.

V usage is TRBV7-7 and J usage is TRBJ2-7; 7 bases fit TRBD1. J was trimmed by 3 bases and V by 5 bases; bases with no gene match: 4. The germline gives CDR1 SSHAT, CDR2 FNYEAQ (reference sequence). This CDR3 has 13 amino acids. The CDR3, as DNA: TGTGCCAGCAGCGCCAGACAGGGCTACGAGCAGTACTTC. This sequence encodes CASSARQGYEQYF.